Shown below are 16 T cell receptor beta chains from a single sample sequenced in a study of T cell clonotyping in hematopoietic cell transplantation. Stated time point: recipient sample about 28 days before transplant, after cytoreduction. The table came from immunoSEQ multiplex PCR; TCRdb's copy has only in-frame clones and leaves some out. The sample contains 15,000 to 20,000 clones, 60% to 85% of which appear only once. The sequenced sample was peripheral blood mononuclear cells, obtained before stem cell transplant. The receptors come from a man between 60 and 75 years old with acute myeloid leukemia. Some clones in this sample may be carry-over from other donors' samples.

Turning to this clone: The same CDR3 can be traced to other DNA sequences in this sample. The rearrangement uses TRBV7-2 and TRBJ1-1; tentative D call: TRBD1 (6 bases). The CDR3 is 14 residues long. The germline gives CDR1 SGHTA, CDR2 FQGNSA. V was cut by 0 bases and J by 2 bases, with 7 bases left in between. CDR3 DNA sequence: TGTGCCAGCAGCTTAGCGGGACAAAACACTGAAGCTTTCTTT. Residues: CASSLAGQNTEAFF.

The chain recombines TRBV5-6 with TRBJ2-7; the D gene is possibly TRBD1 (5 bases). V shed 0 bases and J shed 7 bases, with 11 bases lying between them. Per the germline V gene, CDR1 is SGHDT and CDR2 is YYEEEE. The CDR3 is 13 residues long. The CDR3 DNA reads TGTGCCAGCAGCTTGGGGCAGGGAAGGGAGCAGTACTTC. Translation gives CASSLGQGREQYF.

V and J are TRBV25-1 and TRBJ1-2, with D hard to call. The germline V gene has CDR1 MGHDK and CDR2 SYGVNS. V lost 1 base and J lost 2, with 14 bases in between. The CDR3 totals 16 residues. In nucleotides, the CDR3 is TGTGCCAGCAGTGAATCTGGTCAAGGAGTAAACTATGGCTACACCTTC. Its translation is CASSESGQGVNYGYTF.

This chain links TRBV29-1 with TRBJ2-3; no clear D. V lost 4 bases to trimming and J lost 2 bases, with 10 bases between them. The length of the CDR3 is 13 residues. Germline V gene data show CDR1 as SQVTM and CDR2 as ANQGSEA. The CDR3 spells CSVAGRVTDTQYF. The CDR3 DNA sequence: TGCAGCGTTGCTGGTAGAGTCACAGATACGCAGTATTTT.

Relative to its sample, this clone is medium-sized. The chain carries TRBV6-6 and TRBJ1-4; possibly TRBD1 for D (5 bases). V lost 5 bases and J lost 3, with 10 bases in between. The germline CDR1 and CDR2 sequences are MNHNY and SVGAGI (reference sequence). The CDR3 contains 14 residues. Written as DNA, the CDR3 is TGTGCCAGCAGTGACATAGGGGCTAATGAAAAACTGTTTTTT. This encodes CASSDIGANEKLFF.

This chain links TRBV30 with TRBJ2-3; 7 nucleotides align to TRBD2. Germline CDR1 is GTSNPN and CDR2 is SVGIG (reference sequence). The length of the CDR3 is 15 residues. V was clipped by 2 bases and J by 2 bases; unmatched bases: 7. Here the CDR3 DNA reads TGTGCCTGGAGTAGCCTAGCGGACGACACAGATACGCAGTATTTT. Its protein is CAWSSLADDTDTQYF.

The gene calls are TRBV6-5 and TRBJ1-1; TRBD1 is a possible D gene (5 bases). The germline V gene encodes CDR1 MNHEY and CDR2 SVGAGI. There are 13 residues in the CDR3. V lost 4 bases and J lost 4, with 10 bases in between. CDR3: CASSLPGGTEAFF. CDR3 DNA: TGTGCCAGCAGTTTACCGGGGGGCACTGAAGCTTTCTTT.

The V and J genes are TRBV4-2 and TRBJ2-5, with 7 bases that match TRBD2. Looked up from germline, CDR1 is LGHNA and CDR2 is YNFKEQ. J lost 5 bases, V lost 4 bases, and 7 bases had no gene match. The CDR3 is made up of 14 amino acids. CDR3 protein: CASSLEGGKETQYF. Here the CDR3 DNA reads TGTGCCAGCAGCCTCGAGGGAGGGAAGGAGACCCAGTACTTC.

The rearrangement links TRBV4-1 to TRBJ1-2, with 9 bases that match TRBD1. With V trimmed by 3 bases and J by 5 bases, 10 bases remained unmatched. Germline CDR1 reads MGHRA; CDR2 reads YSYEKL. CDR3 length equals 16 residues. The CDR3 reads CASSQTGTGLEYGYTF. In nucleotides, the CDR3 is TGCGCCAGCAGCCAGACCGGGACAGGGTTAGAGTATGGCTACACCTTC.

The chain employs TRBV6-5 and TRBJ2-2; perhaps TRBD1 as D (6 bases). Trimming took off 7 bases at V and 5 bases at J, with 14 bases between the two ends. Germline values: CDR1 MNHEY, CDR2 SVGAGI. The CDR3 is 14 residues long. The CDR3 region has the DNA TGTGCCAGCATCAGGGGCGAAGAAACCGGGGAGCTGTTTTTT. It codes for CASIRGEETGELFF.

V gene TRBV6-1 combines with J gene TRBJ1-2; tentative D call: TRBD1 (5 bases). The CDR3 sequence is 15 residues long. V lost 8 bases and J lost 0, with 16 bases in between. Germline CDR1 MNHNS, CDR2 SASEGT. CDR3 in amino acids: CASQDPTGANYGYTF. For the CDR3, the DNA is TGTGCCAGCCAGGATCCCACGGGGGCTAACTATGGCTACACCTTC.

This chain joins TRBV7-9 and TRBJ1-2; D remains unclear. V was cut by 2 bases and J by 7 bases, with 11 bases left in between. This CDR3 has 13 amino acids. Germline CDR1 SEHNR, CDR2 FQNEAQ (reference sequence). The CDR3 reads CASSLYLASGYTF. CDR3 nucleotides: TGTGCCAGCAGCTTATATTTGGCTTCTGGCTACACCTTC. Full variable domain (outside the CDR3, taken from reference TRBV7-9 and TRBJ1-2): DTGVSQNPRHKITKRGQNVTFRCDPISEHNRLYWYRQTLGQGPEFLTYFQNEAQLEKSRLLSDRFSAERPKGSFSTLEIQRTEQGDSAMYLCASSLYLASGYTFGSGTRLTVV.

The genes are TRBV13 and TRBJ1-1; weak D call: TRBD1 (6 bases). This CDR3 comprises 16 residues. Germline V gene data show CDR1 as PRHDT and CDR2 as FYEKMQ (reference sequence). V gave up 5 bases and J gave up 1 base, with 17 bases separating them. CDR3 protein: CASSVHRTEGNTEAFF. The CDR3 coding sequence is TGTGCCAGCAGCGTACATCGGACAGAAGGGAACACTGAAGCTTTCTTT.

This clone occurred once. The rearrangement links TRBV6-7 to TRBJ2-5; D is uncertain. The J call is in doubt because the DNA end fits TRBJ2-7 better. TRBV6-7 qualifies as an ORF whose function is uncertain. This CDR3 has 17 residues. This chain's CDR3 is CASSYSETRELDYEQYF. CDR3 DNA: TGTGCCAGCAGTTACTCGGAGACTCGCGAACTCGACTACGAGCAGTACTTC.

The gene calls are TRBV7-9 and TRBJ2-7, with D perhaps matching TRBD2 (5 bases). The germline V gene has CDR1 SEHNR and CDR2 FQNEAQ (reference sequence). V was clipped by 8 bases and J by 6 bases, with 17 bases between them. This CDR3 is 13 amino acids long. CDR3 coding DNA: TGTGCCAGCCTGCGGGTAGGGATTTCCGAGCAGTACTTC. Its translation: CASLRVGISEQYF. Using reference TRBV7-9 and TRBJ2-7 for the parts outside the CDR3, the full variable domain is DTGVSQNPRHKITKRGQNVTFRCDPISEHNRLYWYRQTLGQGPEFLTYFQNEAQLEKSRLLSDRFSAERPKGSFSTLEIQRTEQGDSAMYLCASLRVGISEQYFGPGTRLTVT.

The J gene is TRBJ1-4, the V gene TRBV7-9; a weak D match, TRBD1 (6 bases). Germline lookup yields CDR1 SEHNR and CDR2 FQNEAQ (reference sequence). The germline V and J ends were trimmed by 0 bases and 5 bases, with 7 bases remaining between them. The CDR3 totals 14 residues. CDR3 region: CASSLAQGNEKLFF. The CDR3 region has the DNA TGTGCCAGCAGCTTAGCACAGGGCAATGAAAAACTGTTTTTT.